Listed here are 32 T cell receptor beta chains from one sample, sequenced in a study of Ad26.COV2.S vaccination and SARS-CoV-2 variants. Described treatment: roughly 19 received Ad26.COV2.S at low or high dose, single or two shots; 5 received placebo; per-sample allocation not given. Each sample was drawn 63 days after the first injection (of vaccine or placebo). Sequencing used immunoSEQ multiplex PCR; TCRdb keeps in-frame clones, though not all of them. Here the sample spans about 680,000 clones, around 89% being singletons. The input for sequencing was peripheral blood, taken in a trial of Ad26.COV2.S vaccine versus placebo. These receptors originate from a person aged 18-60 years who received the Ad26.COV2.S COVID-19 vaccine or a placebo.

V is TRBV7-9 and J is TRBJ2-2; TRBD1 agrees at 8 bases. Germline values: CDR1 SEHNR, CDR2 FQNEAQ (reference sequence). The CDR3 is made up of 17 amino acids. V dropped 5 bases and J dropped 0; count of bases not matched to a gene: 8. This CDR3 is CASSAVGRGPNTGELFF. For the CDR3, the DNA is TGTGCCAGCAGCGCTGTCGGCAGGGGGCCGAACACCGGGGAGCTGTTTTTT.

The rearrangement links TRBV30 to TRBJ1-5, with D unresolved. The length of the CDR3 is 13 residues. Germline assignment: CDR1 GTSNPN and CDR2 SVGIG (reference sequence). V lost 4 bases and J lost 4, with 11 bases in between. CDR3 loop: CAWKAGFNQPQHF. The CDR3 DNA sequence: TGTGCCTGGAAGGCCGGTTTTAATCAGCCCCAGCATTTT.

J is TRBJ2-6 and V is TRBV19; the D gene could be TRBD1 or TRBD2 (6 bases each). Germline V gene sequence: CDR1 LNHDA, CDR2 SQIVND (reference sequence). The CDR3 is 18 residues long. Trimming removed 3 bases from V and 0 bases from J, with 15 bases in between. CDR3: CASSMLKGGLSGANVLTF. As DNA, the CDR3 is TGTGCCAGTAGTATGTTGAAGGGGGGACTCTCTGGGGCCAACGTCCTGACTTTC.

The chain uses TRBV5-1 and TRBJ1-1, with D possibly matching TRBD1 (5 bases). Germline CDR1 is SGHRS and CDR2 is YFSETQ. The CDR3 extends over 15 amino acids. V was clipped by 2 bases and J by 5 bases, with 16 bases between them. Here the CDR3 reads CASSFPSGGVTEAFF. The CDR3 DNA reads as TGCGCCAGCAGCTTTCCGTCCGGGGGAGTAACTGAAGCTTTCTTT.

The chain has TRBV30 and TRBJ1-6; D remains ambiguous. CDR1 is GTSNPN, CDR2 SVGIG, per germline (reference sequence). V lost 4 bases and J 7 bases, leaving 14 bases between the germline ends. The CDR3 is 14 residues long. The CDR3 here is CAWKSEALNSPLHF. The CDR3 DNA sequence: TGTGCCTGGAAATCTGAGGCGCTAAATTCACCCCTCCACTTT.

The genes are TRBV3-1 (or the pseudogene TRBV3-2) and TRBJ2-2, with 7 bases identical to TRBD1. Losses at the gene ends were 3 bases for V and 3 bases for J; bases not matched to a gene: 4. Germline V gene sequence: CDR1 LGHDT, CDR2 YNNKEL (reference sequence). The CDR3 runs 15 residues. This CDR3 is CASSHRTGDTGELFF. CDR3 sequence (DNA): TGTGCCAGCAGCCACCGCACAGGGGACACCGGGGAGCTGTTTTTT.

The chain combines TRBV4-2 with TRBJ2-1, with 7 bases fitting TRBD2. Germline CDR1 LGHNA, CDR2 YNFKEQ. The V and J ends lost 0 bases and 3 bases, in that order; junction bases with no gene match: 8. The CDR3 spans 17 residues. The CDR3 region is CASSQDATGGSYNEQFF. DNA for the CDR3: TGTGCCAGCAGCCAAGATGCGACGGGAGGAAGCTACAATGAGCAGTTCTTC.

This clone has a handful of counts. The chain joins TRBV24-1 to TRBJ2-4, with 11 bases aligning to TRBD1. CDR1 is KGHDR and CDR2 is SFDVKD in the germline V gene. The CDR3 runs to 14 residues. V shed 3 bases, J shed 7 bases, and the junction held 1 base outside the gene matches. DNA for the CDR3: TGTGCCACCAGTGATCGGGACAGGGGGAACATTCAGTACTTC. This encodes CATSDRDRGNIQYF.

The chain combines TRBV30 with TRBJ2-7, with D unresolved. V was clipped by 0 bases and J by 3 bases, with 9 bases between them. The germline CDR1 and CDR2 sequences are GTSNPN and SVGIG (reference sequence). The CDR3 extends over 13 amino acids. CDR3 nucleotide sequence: TGTGCCTGGAGTGTACAGTGGGGCTACGAGCAGTACTTC. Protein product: CAWSVQWGYEQYF.

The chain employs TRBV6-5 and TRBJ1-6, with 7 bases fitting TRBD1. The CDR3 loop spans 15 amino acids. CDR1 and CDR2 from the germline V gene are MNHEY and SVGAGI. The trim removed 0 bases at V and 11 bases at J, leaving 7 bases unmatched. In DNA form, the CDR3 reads TGTGCCAGCAGTTACTCGACACAGGGGTTGACACCCCTCCACTTT. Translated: CASSYSTQGLTPLHF.

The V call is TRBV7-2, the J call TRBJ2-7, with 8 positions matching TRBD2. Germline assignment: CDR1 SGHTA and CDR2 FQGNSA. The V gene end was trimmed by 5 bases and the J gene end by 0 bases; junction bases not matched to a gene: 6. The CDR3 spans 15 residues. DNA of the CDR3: TGTGCCAGCAGCCCGGGAGGGACCTACTCCTACGAGCAGTACTTC. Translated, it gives CASSPGGTYSYEQYF.

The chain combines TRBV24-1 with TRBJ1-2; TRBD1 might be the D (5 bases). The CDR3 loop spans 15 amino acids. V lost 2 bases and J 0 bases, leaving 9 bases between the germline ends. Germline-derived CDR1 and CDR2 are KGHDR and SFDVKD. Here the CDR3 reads CATSDWDGSNYGYTF. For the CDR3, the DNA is TGTGCCACCAGTGATTGGGACGGTTCTAACTATGGCTACACCTTC.

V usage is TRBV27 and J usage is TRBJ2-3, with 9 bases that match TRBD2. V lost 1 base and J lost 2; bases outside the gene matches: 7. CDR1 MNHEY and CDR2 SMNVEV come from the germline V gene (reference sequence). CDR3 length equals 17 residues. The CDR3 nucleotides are TGTGCCAGCAGTTTATGGTTCCTAGCGGGACACACAGATACGCAGTATTTT. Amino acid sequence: CASSLWFLAGHTDTQYF.

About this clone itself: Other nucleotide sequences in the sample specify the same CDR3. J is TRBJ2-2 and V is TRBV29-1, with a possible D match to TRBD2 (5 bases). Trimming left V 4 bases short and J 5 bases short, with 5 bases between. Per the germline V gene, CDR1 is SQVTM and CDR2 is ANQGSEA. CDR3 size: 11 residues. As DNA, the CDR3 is TGCAGCGTTGCGGGGACCGGGGAGCTGTTTTTT. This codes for CSVAGTGELFF.

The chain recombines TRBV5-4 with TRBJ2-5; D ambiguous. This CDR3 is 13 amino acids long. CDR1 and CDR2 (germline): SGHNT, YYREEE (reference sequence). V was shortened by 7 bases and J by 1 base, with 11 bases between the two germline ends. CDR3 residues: CASGDFSQETQYF. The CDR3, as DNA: TGTGCCAGCGGAGACTTCTCCCAAGAGACCCAGTACTTC.

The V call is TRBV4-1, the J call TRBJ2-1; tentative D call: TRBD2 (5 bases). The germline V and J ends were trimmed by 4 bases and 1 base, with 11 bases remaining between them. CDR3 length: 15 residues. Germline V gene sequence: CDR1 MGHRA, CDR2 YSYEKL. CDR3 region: CASSRLAGSYNEQFF. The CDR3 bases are TGCGCCAGCAGCCGTCTAGCTGGGTCCTACAATGAGCAGTTCTTC.

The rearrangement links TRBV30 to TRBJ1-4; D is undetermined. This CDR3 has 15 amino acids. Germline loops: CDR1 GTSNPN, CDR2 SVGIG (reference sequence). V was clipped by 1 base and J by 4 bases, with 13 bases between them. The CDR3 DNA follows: TGTGCCTGGAGTGAAGGGTTAGGGCGTAATGAAAAACTGTTTTTT. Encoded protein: CAWSEGLGRNEKLFF.

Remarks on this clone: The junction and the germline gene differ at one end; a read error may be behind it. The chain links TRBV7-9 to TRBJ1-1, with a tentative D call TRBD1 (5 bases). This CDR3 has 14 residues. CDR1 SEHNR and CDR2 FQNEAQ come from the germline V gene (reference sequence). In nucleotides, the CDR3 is TGTGCCAGCAGCTTAGACAGGATGAACACTGAAGCTTCCTTT. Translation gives CASSLDRMNTEASF.

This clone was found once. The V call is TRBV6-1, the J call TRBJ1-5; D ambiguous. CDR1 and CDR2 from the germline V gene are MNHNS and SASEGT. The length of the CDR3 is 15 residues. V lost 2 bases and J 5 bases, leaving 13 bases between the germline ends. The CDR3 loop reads CASSEFPDFDQPQHF. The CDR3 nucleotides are TGTGCCAGCAGTGAATTCCCAGATTTCGATCAGCCCCAGCATTTT.

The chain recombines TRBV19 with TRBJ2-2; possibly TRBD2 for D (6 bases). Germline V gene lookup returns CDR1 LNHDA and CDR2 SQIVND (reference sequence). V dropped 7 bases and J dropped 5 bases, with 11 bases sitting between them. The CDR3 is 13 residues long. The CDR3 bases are TGTGCCAGTACCCTCGGGGGAACCGGGGAGCTGTTTTTT. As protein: CASTLGGTGELFF.

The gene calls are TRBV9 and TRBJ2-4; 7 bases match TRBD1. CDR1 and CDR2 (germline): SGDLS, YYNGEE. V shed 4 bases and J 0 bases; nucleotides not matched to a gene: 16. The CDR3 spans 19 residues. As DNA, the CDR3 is TGTGCCAGCAGCTCCTCCGGGACAGTTATGATTGTAGCCAAAAACATTCAGTACTTC. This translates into CASSSSGTVMIVAKNIQYF.

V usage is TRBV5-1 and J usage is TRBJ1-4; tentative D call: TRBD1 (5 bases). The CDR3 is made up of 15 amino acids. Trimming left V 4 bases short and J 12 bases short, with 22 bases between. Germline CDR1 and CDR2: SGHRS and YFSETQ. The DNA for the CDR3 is TGCGCCAGCAGCCAGTCCGGGACTCCTGGACGCGAACTGTTTTTT. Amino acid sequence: CASSQSGTPGRELFF.

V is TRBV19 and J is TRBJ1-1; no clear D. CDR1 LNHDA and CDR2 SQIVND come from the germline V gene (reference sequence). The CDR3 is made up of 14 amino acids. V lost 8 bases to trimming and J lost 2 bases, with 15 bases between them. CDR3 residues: CASRGRSGNTEAFF. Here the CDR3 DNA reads TGTGCCAGTCGCGGTCGGTCAGGTAACACTGAAGCTTTCTTT.

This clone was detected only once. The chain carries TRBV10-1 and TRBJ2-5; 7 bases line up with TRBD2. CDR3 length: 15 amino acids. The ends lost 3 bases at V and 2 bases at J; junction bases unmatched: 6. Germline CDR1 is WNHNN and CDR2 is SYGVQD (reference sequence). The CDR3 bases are TGCGCCAGCAGTGATGGGCTAGCGGTTCAAGAGACCCAGTACTTC. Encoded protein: CASSDGLAVQETQYF.

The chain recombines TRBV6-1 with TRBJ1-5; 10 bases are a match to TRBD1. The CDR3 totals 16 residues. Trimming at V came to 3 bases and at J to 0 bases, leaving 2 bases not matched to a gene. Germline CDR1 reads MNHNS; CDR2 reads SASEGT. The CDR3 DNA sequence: TGTGCCAGCAGTGATCGGGACAGGGGTAGCAATCAGCCCCAGCATTTT. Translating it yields CASSDRDRGSNQPQHF.

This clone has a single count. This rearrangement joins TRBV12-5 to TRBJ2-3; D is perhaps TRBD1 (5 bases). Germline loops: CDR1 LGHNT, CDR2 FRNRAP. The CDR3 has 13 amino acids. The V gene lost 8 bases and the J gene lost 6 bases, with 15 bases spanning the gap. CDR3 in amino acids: CASLRPGSDTQYF. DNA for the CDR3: TGTGCTAGTCTAAGACCAGGGTCTGATACGCAGTATTTT.

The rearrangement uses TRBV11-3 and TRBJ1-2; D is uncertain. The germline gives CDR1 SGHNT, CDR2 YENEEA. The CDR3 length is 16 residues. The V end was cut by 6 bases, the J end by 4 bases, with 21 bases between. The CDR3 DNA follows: TGTGCCAGCAGTCATCCCCCGGCGGCCCATTTCTATGGCTACACCTTC. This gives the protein CASSHPPAAHFYGYTF. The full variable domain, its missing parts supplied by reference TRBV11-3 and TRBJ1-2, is EAGVVQSPRYKIIEKKQPVAFWCNPISGHNTLYWYLQNLGQGPELLIRYENEEAVDDSQLPKDRFSAERLKGVDSTLKIQPAELGDSAVYLCASSHPPAAHFYGYTFGSGTRLTVV.

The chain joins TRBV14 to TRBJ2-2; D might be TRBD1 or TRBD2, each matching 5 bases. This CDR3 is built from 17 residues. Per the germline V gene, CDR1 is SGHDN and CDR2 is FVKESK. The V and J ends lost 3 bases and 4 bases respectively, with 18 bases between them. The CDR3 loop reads CASSQRGLSVGTGELFF. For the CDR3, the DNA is TGTGCCAGCAGCCAGAGGGGTCTATCCGTCGGCACCGGGGAGCTGTTTTTT.

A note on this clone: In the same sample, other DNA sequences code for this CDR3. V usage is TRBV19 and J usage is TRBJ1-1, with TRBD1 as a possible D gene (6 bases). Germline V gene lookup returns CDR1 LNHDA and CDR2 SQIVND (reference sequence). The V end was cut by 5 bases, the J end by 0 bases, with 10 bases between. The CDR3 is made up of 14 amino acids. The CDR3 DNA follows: TGTGCCAGTAGTCCCCAGGGGATGAACACTGAAGCTTTCTTT. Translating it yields CASSPQGMNTEAFF.

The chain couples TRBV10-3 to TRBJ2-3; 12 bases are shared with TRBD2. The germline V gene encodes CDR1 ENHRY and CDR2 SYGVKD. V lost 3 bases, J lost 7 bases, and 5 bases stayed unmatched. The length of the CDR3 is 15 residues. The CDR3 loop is CAISDLAGGPNTQYF. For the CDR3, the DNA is TGTGCCATCAGTGATCTAGCGGGAGGGCCAAATACGCAGTATTTT.

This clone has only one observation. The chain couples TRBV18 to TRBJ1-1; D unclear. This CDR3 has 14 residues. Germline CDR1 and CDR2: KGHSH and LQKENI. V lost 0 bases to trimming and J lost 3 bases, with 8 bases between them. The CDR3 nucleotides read TGTGCCAGCTCACCACCCGTAAAACACACTGAAGCTTTCTTT. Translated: CASSPPVKHTEAFF.

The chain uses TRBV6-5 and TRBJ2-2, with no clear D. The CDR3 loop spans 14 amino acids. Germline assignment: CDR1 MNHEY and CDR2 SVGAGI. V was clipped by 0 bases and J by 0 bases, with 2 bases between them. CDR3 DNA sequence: TGTGCCAGCAGTTACTCTCCGAACACCGGGGAGCTGTTTTTT. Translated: CASSYSPNTGELFF.